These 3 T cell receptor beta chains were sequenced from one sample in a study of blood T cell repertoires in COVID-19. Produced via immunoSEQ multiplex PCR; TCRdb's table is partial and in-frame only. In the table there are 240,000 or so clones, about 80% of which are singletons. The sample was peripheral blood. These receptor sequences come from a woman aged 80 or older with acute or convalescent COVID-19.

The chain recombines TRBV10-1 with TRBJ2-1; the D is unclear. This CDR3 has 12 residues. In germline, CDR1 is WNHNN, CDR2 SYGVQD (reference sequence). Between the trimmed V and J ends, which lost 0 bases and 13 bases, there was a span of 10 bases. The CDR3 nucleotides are TGCGCCAGCAGTGAGTCGAGCTCGGTCCAGTTCTTC. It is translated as CASSESSSVQFF.

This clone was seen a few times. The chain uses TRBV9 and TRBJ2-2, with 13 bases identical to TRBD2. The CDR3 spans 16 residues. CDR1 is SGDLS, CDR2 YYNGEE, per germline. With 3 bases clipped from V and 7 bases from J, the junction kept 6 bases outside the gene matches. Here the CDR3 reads CASSAGLAGKDGELFF. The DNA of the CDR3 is TGTGCCAGCAGCGCGGGACTAGCGGGGAAAGACGGGGAGCTGTTTTTT.

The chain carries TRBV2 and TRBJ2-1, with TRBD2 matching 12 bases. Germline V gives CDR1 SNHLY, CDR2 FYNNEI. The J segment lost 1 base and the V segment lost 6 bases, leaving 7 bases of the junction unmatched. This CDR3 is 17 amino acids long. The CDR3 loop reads CASSQGLAGGSYNEQFF. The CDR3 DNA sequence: TGTGCCAGCAGCCAGGGACTAGCGGGTGGTTCCTACAATGAGCAGTTCTTC.